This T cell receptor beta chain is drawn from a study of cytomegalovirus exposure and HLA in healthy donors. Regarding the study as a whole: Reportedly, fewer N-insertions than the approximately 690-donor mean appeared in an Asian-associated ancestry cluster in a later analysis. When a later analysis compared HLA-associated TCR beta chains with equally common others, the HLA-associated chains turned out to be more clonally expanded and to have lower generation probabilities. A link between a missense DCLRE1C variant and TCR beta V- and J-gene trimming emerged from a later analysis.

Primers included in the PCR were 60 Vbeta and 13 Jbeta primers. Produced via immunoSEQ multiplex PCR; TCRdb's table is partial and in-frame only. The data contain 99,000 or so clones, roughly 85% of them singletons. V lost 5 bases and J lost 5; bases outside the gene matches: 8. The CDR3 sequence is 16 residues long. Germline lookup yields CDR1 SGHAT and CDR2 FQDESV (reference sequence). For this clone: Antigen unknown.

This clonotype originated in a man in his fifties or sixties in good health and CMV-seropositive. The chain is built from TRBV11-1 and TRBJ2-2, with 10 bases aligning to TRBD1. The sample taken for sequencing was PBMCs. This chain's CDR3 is CASSQDRGPMTGELFF. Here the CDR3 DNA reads TGTGCCAGCAGCCAAGACAGGGGGCCTATGACCGGGGAGCTGTTTTTT.